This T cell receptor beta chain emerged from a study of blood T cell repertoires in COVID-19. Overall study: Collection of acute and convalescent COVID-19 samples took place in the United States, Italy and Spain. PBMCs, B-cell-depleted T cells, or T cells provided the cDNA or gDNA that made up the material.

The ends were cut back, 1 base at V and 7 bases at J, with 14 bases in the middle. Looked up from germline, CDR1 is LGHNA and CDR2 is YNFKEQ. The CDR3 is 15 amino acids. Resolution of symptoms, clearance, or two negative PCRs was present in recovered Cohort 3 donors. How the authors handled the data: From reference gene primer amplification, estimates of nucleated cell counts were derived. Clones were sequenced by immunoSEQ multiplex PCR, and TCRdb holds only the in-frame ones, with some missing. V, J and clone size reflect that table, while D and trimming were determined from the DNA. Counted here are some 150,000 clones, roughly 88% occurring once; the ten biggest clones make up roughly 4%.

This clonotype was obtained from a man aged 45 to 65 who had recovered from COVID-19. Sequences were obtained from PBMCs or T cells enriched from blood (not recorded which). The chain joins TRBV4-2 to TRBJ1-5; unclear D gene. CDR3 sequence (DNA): TGTGCCAGCAGCCAAGTCATCGGGGTACAGCAGCCCCAGCATTTT. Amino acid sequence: CASSQVIGVQQPQHF.